This T cell receptor beta chain was retrieved from a study of shared clonotypes between healthy human individuals. Looking at the study overall: Three plates were used per donor for CD4 naive, three for CD4 memory, two for CD8 naive and one for CD8 memory.

The germline CDR1 and CDR2 sequences are MNHEY and SVGAGI. Trimming cost V 6 bases and J 2 bases, with 12 bases left between them. The CDR3 runs to 14 residues. Libraries were prepared by immunoSEQ multiplex PCR; TCRdb keeps only in-frame clonotypes and omits some of them. The sample holds fewer than 1.6 million clones, about 98.5% seen once. The study, taken as a whole, reports: Sorted-subset samples were not fully sequenced, rarefaction indicated.

With respect to this clone: Its antigen remains unidentified.

This TCR derives from a man aged 25-45 years in good health. The chain has TRBV6-5 and TRBJ2-3; D gene ambiguous. The sequenced sample was naive CD4+ T cells sorted from blood. The sample's subset: CD45RA+ positively selected. CDR3 DNA sequence: TGTGCCAGCAGCACAACCCCCTACACAGATACGCAGTATTTT. Its protein is CASSTTPYTDTQYF.